This TCR beta chain was profiled in a study of PD-1 blockade in classical Hodgkin lymphoma. Repertoires were generated with immunoSEQ multiplex PCR, while TCRdb's copy carries only in-frame clones and drops some. Here the sample spans some 20,000 clones, roughly two thirds being singletons. A word on this clone: Its target is unknown.

Study-wide results and limits: Baseline diversity was lower in partial responders and progressors than complete responders. Diminished baseline TCR diversity has been reported in newly diagnosed patients relative to healthy donors.

Each patient experienced a relapse that followed autologous stem cell transplantation, and brentuximab vedotin exposure varied. Trimming left V 6 bases short and J 5 bases short, with 16 bases between. Per the germline V gene, CDR1 is MDHEN and CDR2 is SYDVKM. The CDR3 covers 14 residues. The receptor was isolated from a human donor with classical Hodgkin lymphoma. The V gene is TRBV28, the J gene TRBJ1-1, with TRBD1 as a possible D gene (6 bases). Sequences were derived from peripheral blood mononuclear cells (PBMCs), sampled at baseline. In nucleotides, the CDR3 is TGTGCCAGCAGCCCCCCCAGGGGAACGACTGAAGCTTTCTTT. It encodes CASSPPRGTTEAFF.